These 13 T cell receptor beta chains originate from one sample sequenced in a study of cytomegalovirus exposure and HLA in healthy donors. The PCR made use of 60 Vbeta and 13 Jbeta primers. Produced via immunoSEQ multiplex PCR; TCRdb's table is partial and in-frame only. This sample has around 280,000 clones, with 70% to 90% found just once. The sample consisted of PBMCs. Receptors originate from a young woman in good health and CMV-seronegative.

CDR3 region: CASSHSRDRGSTNEKLFF. CDR3 nucleotide sequence: TGTGCCAGCAGCCATTCCCGGGACAGGGGGTCAACTAATGAAAAACTGTTTTTT. The rearrangement links TRBV9 to TRBJ1-4; TRBD1 aligns across 11 bases. The CDR3 has 18 amino acids. Trimming cost V 4 bases and J 0 bases; bases outside gene matches: 8. CDR1 SGDLS and CDR2 YYNGEE come from the germline V gene.

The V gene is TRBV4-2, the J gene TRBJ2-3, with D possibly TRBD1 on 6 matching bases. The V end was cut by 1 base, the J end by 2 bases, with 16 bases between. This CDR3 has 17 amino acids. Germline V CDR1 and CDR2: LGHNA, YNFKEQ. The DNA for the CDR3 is TGTGCCAGCAGCCAAGTCCTGGGACAACAAAACACAGATACGCAGTATTTT. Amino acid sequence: CASSQVLGQQNTDTQYF.

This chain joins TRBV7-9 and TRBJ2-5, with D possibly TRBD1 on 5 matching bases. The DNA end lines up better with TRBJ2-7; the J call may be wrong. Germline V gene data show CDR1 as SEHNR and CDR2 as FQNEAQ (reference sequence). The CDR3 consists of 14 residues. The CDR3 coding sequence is TGTGCCAGCAGCTTGTCGAGCAGGGAATACGAGCAGTACTTC. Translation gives CASSLSSREYEQYF.

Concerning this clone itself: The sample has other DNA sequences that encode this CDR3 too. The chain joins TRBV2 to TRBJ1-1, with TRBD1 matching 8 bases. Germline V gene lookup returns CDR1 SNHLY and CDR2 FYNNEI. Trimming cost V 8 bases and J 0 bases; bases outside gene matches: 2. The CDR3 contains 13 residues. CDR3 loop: CASRGQVNTEAFF. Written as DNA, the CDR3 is TGTGCCAGCCGGGGACAGGTGAACACTGAAGCTTTCTTT.

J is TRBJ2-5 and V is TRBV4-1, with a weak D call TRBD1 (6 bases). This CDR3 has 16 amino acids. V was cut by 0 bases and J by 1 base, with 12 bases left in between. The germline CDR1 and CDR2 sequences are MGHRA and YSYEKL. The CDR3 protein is CASSQDFQGTQETQYF. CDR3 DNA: TGCGCCAGCAGCCAAGATTTTCAGGGGACCCAAGAGACCCAGTACTTC.

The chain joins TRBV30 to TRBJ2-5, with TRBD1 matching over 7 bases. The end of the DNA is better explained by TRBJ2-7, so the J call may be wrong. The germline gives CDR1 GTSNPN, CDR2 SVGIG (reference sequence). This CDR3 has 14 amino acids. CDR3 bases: TGTGCCTGGACCCGGGACAGCTTATCCTACGAGCAGTACTTC. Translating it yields CAWTRDSLSYEQYF.

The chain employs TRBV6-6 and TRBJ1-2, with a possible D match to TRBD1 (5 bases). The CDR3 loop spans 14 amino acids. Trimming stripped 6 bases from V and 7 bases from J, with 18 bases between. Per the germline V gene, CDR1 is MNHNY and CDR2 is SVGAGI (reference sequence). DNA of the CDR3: TGTGCCAGCAGCTGGGGCAGTTTCTCGGGTGGCTACACCTTC. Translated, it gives CASSWGSFSGGYTF.

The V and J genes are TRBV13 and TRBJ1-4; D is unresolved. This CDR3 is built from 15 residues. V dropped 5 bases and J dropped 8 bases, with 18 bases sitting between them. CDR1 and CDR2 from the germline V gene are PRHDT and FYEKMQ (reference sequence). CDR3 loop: CASSPSAVGGEKLFF. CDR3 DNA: TGTGCCAGCAGCCCCAGCGCTGTGGGAGGGGAAAAACTGTTTTTT.

The CDR3 nucleotides read TGTGCCAGCTCCCCTAACACAGATACGCAGTATTTT. Translating gives CASSPNTDTQYF. This sequence joins TRBV18 and TRBJ2-3, with D uncertain. Trimming stripped 6 bases from V and 2 bases from J, with 6 bases between. The germline V gene encodes CDR1 KGHSH and CDR2 LQKENI. CDR3 length: 12 amino acids. The whole variable domain, filled in from reference TRBV18 and TRBJ2-3, reads NAGVMQNPRHLVRRRGQEARLRCSPMKGHSHVYWYRQLPEEGLKFMVYLQKENIIDESGMPKERFSAEFPKEGPSILRIQQVVRGDSAAYFCASSPNTDTQYFGPGTRLTVL.

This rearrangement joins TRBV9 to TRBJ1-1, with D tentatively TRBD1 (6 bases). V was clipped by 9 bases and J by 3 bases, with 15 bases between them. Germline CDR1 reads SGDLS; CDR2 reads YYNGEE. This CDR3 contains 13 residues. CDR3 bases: TGTGCCACCTCCCGGGGGGGCGACACTGAAGCTTTCTTT. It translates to CATSRGGDTEAFF.

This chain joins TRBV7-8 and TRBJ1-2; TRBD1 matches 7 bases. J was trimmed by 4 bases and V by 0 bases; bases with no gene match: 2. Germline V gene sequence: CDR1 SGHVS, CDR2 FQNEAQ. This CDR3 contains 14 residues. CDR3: CASSLAQGGYGYTF. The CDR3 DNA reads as TGTGCCAGCAGCTTAGCGCAGGGGGGCTATGGCTACACCTTC.

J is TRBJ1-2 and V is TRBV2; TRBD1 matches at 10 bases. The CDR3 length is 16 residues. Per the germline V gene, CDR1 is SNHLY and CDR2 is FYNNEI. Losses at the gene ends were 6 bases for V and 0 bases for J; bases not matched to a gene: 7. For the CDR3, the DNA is TGTGCCAGCAGACCGGGACAGGGGTCTTCTAACTATGGCTACACCTTC. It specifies CASRPGQGSSNYGYTF.

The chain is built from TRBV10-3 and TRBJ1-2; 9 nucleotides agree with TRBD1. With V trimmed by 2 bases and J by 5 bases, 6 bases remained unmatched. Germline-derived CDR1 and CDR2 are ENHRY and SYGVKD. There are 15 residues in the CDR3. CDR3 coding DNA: TGTGCCATCAGTGAGGCGTCGACAGGGGGATATGGCTACACCTTC. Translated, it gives CAISEASTGGYGYTF.